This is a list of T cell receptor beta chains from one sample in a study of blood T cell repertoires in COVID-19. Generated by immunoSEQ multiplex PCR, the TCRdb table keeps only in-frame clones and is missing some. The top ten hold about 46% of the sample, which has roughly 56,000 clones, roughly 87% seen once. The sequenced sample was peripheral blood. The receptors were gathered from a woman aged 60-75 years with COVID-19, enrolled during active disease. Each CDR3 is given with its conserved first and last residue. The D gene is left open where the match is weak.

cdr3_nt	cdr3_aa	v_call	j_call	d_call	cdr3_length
TGTGCCAGCAGCCCTTTTGGGGCAGGGGGCGGTGACTATGGCTACACCTTC	CASSPFGAGGGDYGYTF	TRBV9	TRBJ1-2	TRBD1	17
TGTGCCAGCTCACCAGCAGGGGTTACTGAAGCTTTCTTT	CASSPAGVTEAFF	TRBV18	TRBJ1-1	-	13
TGTGCCAGCAGTCGGGACAGGGGAAACTACGAGCAGTACTTC	CASSRDRGNYEQYF	TRBV2	TRBJ2-7	TRBD1	14
TGCGCCAGCAGCTGGCCAGGGGATGAGACCTACGAGCAGTACTTC	CASSWPGDETYEQYF	TRBV5-1	TRBJ2-7	-	15
TGTGCCAGCCCCCAGCCAGGGGCTAGTGGCTACACCTTC	CASPQPGASGYTF	TRBV6-5	TRBJ1-2	-	13
TGTGCCAGCAGTTGGGCAGAGCGGGGCTACACCTTC	CASSWAERGYTF	TRBV6-2/TRBV6-3	TRBJ1-2	-	12
TGTGCCAGCACCCTGAGGCAGGGAGGCTCCGAGCAGTACTTC	CASTLRQGGSEQYF	TRBV27	TRBJ2-7	-	14
TGTGCCAGCAGCTCCACGACAGGGAAGGACACCGGGGAGCTGTTTTTT	CASSSTTGKDTGELFF	TRBV7-9	TRBJ2-2	TRBD1	16
TGTGCCAGCAGCCATGGAAACAGGGGGAACACTGAAGCTTTCTTT	CASSHGNRGNTEAFF	TRBV3-1/TRBV3-2	TRBJ1-1	TRBD1	15
TGCAGCGTTGTTGGAGCGTCGAACACCGGGGAGCTGTTTTTT	CSVVGASNTGELFF	TRBV29-1	TRBJ2-2	-	14
TGTGCCACCAGCAGAGATCGACGGGTAGGGGGCTATAATGAGCAGTTCTTC	CATSRDRRVGGYNEQFF	TRBV15	TRBJ2-1	TRBD1	17
TGTGCCAGCTCGACTTATAATTCACCCCTCCACTTT	CASSTYNSPLHF	TRBV18	TRBJ1-6	-	12
TGCAGTGCTAGTTCCGGGGGAACAGGCGAAAAACTGTTTTTT	CSASSGGTGEKLFF	TRBV20-1	TRBJ1-4	-	14
TGTGCCAGCAGCTTAGGAGGAGACCCACGATACTCCTACAATGAGCAGTTCTTC	CASSLGGDPRYSYNEQFF	TRBV7-2	TRBJ2-1	-	18
TGTGCCAGCAGCTTCGGAGCGGGAGACGCCTACAATGAGCAGTTCTTC	CASSFGAGDAYNEQFF	TRBV11-3	TRBJ2-1	TRBD2	16
TGTGCCAGCAGTCCCGGGGGGTACTATGGCTACACCTTC	CASSPGGYYGYTF	TRBV6-5	TRBJ1-2	-	13
TGTGCCAGCCCTCCGACGGGGGGGCACAATGAGCAGTTCTTC	CASPPTGGHNEQFF	TRBV7-2	TRBJ2-1	TRBD2	14
TGCGCCAGCAGTCACCTCGACAGGGCCAGCACAGATACGCAGTATTTT	CASSHLDRASTDTQYF	TRBV23-1	TRBJ2-3	TRBD1	16
TGCGCCAGCAGCTTTGGGGGGAACGACTATGGCTACACCTTC	CASSFGGNDYGYTF	TRBV5-1	TRBJ1-2	-	14